A selection of T cell receptor beta chains follows, all from one sample in a study of T cell responses to AZD1222 COVID-19 vaccine. Assay: immunoSEQ multiplex PCR; the TCRdb copy retains only in-frame clones and omits some. Of about 130,000 clones listed, approximately 92% were seen once; the top ten hold around 7.1%. The material sequenced was peripheral blood, taken 28 days after the second AZD1222 dose. All receptors derive from an adult who received the AZD1222 COVID-19 vaccine. The CDR3 runs from the conserved cysteine through the conserved F or W. The order of the fields is J gene, D gene, clone size, V gene, CDR3 protein, CDR3 DNA. D genes are given only for firm matches. Clone size is not always given. Where it is, it says once, few, many or a class for expanded clones.

TRBJ1-1 . . TRBV29-1 CSAEPGFNTEAFF TGCAGCGCCGAACCAGGGTTCAACACTGAAGCTTTCTTT
TRBJ1-1 TRBD1 . TRBV5-6 CASSLGQGVGNTEAFF TGTGCCAGCAGCTTGGGGCAGGGGGTAGGGAACACTGAAGCTTTCTTT
TRBJ1-3 TRBD1 . TRBV7-9 CASSAQGEAGNTIYF TGTGCCAGCAGCGCCCAGGGGGAGGCTGGAAACACCATATATTTT
TRBJ1-1 TRBD1 . TRBV9 CASSVAFGQGNTEAFF TGTGCCAGCAGCGTAGCTTTCGGACAGGGAAACACTGAAGCTTTCTTT
TRBJ1-1 TRBD1 . TRBV2 CASSPRGRGMNTEAFF TGTGCCAGCAGCCCAAGGGGGCGGGGCATGAACACTGAAGCTTTCTTT
TRBJ2-7 . . TRBV4-1 CASSQDPIFEQYF TGCGCCAGCAGCCAAGATCCAATCTTCGAGCAGTACTTC
TRBJ1-2 . . TRBV3-1/TRBV3-2 CASSFWTGGYTF TGTGCCAGCAGCTTCTGGACGGGCGGCTACACCTTC
TRBJ1-1 . . TRBV4-1 CASSPVREIQEAFF TGCGCCAGCAGCCCTGTTAGAGAGATACAGGAAGCTTTCTTT
TRBJ1-4 . once TRBV18 CASSPGSSNEKLFF TGTGCCAGCTCTCCAGGGTCATCTAATGAAAAACTGTTTTTT
TRBJ2-3 . . TRBV7-2 CASRGGNTDTQYF TGTGCCAGCCGGGGTGGGAACACAGATACGCAGTATTTT
TRBJ2-5 TRBD2 . TRBV4-1 CASSQVGTRVYEETQYF TGCGCCAGCAGCCAAGTGGGGACTAGGGTGTACGAAGAGACCCAGTACTTC
TRBJ1-2 . . TRBV4-1 CASSQVNGQYGYTF TGCGCCAGCAGCCAAGTTAACGGACAGTATGGCTACACCTTC
TRBJ1-4 . . TRBV4-1 CASSQVGEKLFF TGCGCCAGCAGCCAGGTTGGTGAAAAACTGTTTTTT
TRBJ1-2 . . TRBV4-1 CASSPETFYGYTF TGCGCCAGCAGCCCAGAAACCTTCTATGGCTACACCTTC
TRBJ1-2 . . TRBV28 CASNSPDAAGYGYTF TGTGCCAGCAACTCTCCGGACGCAGCGGGGTATGGCTACACCTTC
TRBJ1-4 . . TRBV6-5 CASGFQGKANEKLFF TGTGCCAGCGGCTTCCAGGGGAAGGCTAATGAAAAACTGTTTTTT
TRBJ1-2 TRBD1 . TRBV28 CASSLFSQGVYGYTF TGTGCCAGCAGTTTATTTAGTCAGGGGGTCTATGGCTACACCTTC
TRBJ2-7 . . TRBV13 CASSPVTSYEQYF TGTGCCAGCAGCCCCGTTACTTCCTACGAGCAGTACTTC
TRBJ1-1 . . TRBV14 CASSQDDGTEAFF TGTGCCAGCAGCCAAGATGACGGCACTGAAGCTTTCTTT
TRBJ1-1 . . TRBV7-2 CASSSPNTEAFF TGTGCCAGCAGCTCCCCGAACACTGAAGCTTTCTTT
TRBJ1-1 TRBD1 . TRBV5-1 CASSGQGKSEAFF TGCGCCAGCAGCGGACAGGGAAAGTCTGAAGCTTTCTTT
TRBJ1-6 . . TRBV5-4 CASSFGGSSSYNSPLHF TGTGCCAGCAGCTTCGGAGGGTCGAGCTCCTATAATTCACCCCTCCACTTT
TRBJ1-2 . . TRBV30 CAWRHGGYTF TGTGCCTGGAGGCATGGTGGCTACACCTTC
TRBJ2-7 TRBD1 . TRBV28 CASSSGQGAVEVLSYNYEQYF TGTGCCAGCAGTTCAGGACAGGGGGCAGTCGAAGTTCTCAGTTACAACTACGAGCAGTACTTC
TRBJ1-1 . . TRBV5-1 CASSLFARENTEAFF TGCGCCAGCAGCTTGTTCGCACGGGAGAACACTGAAGCTTTCTTT
TRBJ2-1 . . TRBV15 CATSRDAANYNEQFF TGTGCCACCAGCAGAGACGCGGCAAACTACAATGAGCAGTTCTTC
TRBJ2-6 TRBD1 . TRBV6-6 CASRRQGVPSSSGANVLTF TGTGCCAGCAGGCGACAGGGGGTTCCCTCCTCATCTGGGGCCAACGTCCTGACTTTC
TRBJ2-5 . . TRBV29-1 CSVASHFGETQYF TGCAGCGTTGCAAGTCACTTCGGAGAGACCCAGTACTTC
TRBJ1-6 . . TRBV27 CASSPIRDTLSPLHF TGTGCCAGCAGTCCCATCCGGGACACCCTTTCACCCCTCCACTTT
TRBJ2-7 . . TRBV5-1 CASSFLPRDSYEQYF TGCGCCAGCAGCTTCCTACCCAGGGACTCCTACGAGCAGTACTTC
TRBJ2-5 . . TRBV11-2 CASSYQGSRETQYF TGTGCCAGCAGCTATCAGGGTTCGCGGGAGACCCAGTACTTC
TRBJ1-1 . . TRBV19 CASSIGSRASTEAFF TGTGCCAGTAGTATAGGAAGCAGGGCGAGCACTGAAGCTTTCTTT
TRBJ2-3 TRBD2 once TRBV2 CASSEQRGSRVTDTQYF TGTGCCAGCAGTGAGCAGCGGGGGAGCCGGGTCACAGATACGCAGTATTTT
TRBJ2-1 . once TRBV10-3 CAISSNQMNEQFF TGTGCCATCAGTTCTAACCAGATGAATGAGCAGTTCTTC
TRBJ2-3 TRBD2 . TRBV4-2 CASSQDWSSGGTDTQYF TGTGCCAGCAGCCAAGATTGGAGTAGCGGGGGCACAGATACGCAGTATTTT
TRBJ1-6 . . TRBV7-6 CASSTRTGNNSPLHF TGTGCCAGCAGCACAAGGACGGGGAATAATTCACCCCTCCACTTT
TRBJ1-3 . . TRBV9 CASSAEGITGNTIYF TGTGCCAGCAGCGCAGAGGGGATTACTGGAAACACCATATATTTT
TRBJ1-4 . . TRBV6-1 CASSEDLQLGKLFF TGTGCCAGCAGTGAAGACCTCCAGCTGGGAAAACTGTTTTTT
TRBJ2-7 TRBD2 . TRBV3-1/TRBV3-2 CASSQVSSGDTLTYEQYF TGTGCCAGCAGCCAAGTATCTAGCGGGGATACCTTGACCTACGAGCAGTACTTC
TRBJ1-1 TRBD1 . TRBV18 CASSPISGGTEAFF TGTGCCAGCTCACCAATCTCAGGGGGCACTGAAGCTTTCTTT
TRBJ1-2 . . TRBV7-2 CASSLALEVFNNYGYTF TGTGCCAGCAGCTTAGCTTTGGAGGTCTTTAATAACTATGGCTACACCTTC
TRBJ1-1 . . TRBV5-1 CASSLASGVEYMNTEAFF TGCGCCAGCAGCTTGGCTTCCGGGGTAGAATACATGAACACTGAAGCTTTCTTT